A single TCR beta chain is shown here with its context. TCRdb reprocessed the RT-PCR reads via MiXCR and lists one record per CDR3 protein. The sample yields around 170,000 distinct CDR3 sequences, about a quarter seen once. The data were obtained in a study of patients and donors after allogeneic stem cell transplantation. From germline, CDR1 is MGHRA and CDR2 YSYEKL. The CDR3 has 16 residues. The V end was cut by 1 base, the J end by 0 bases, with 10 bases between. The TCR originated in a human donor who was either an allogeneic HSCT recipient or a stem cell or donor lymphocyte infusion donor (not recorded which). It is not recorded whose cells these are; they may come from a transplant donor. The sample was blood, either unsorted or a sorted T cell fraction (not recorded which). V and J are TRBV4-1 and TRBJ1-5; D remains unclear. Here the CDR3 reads CASSQADGYSNQPQHF. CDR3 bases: TGCGCCAGCAGCCAAGCAGACGGATATAGCAATCAGCCCCAGCATTTT.